This T cell receptor beta chain was recorded in a study of vaccination effects on CD4 cells after COVID-19. Study-level background: Relative to the second dose, post-vaccine samples were obtained a median of 72 days later. PBMC were cultured at around 2 million per well with 10 IU/ml IL-2 and 10 ug/ml peptides. Notes on the study in general: After vaccination of healthy people, only 1 of 255 vaccine-induced clones cross-reacted with common cold coronaviruses.

Following 10 days of culture, CD4+ T cells were isolated. Participants got two doses of BNT162b2 or mRNA-1273 vaccine. In regard to this clone: Its antigen remains unidentified.

Assay: immunoSEQ multiplex PCR; the TCRdb copy retains only in-frame clones and omits some. The profile shows fewer than 60,000 clones, 78% of them singletons. The CDR3 spans 10 residues. The V end lost 7 bases, the J end lost 8 bases, and 8 bases lay between the germline ends. Germline loops: CDR1 MNHEY, CDR2 SVGAGI. Specimen: CD4+ T cells from PBMCs cultured without peptide, collected after COVID-19 vaccination. The rearrangement joins TRBV6-5 to TRBJ1-1; D is ambiguous. The source of this sequence is a human donor who received a COVID-19 vaccine. CDR3 amino acids: CASKLSEAFF. CDR3 bases: TGTGCCAGCAAACTTTCAGAAGCTTTCTTT.